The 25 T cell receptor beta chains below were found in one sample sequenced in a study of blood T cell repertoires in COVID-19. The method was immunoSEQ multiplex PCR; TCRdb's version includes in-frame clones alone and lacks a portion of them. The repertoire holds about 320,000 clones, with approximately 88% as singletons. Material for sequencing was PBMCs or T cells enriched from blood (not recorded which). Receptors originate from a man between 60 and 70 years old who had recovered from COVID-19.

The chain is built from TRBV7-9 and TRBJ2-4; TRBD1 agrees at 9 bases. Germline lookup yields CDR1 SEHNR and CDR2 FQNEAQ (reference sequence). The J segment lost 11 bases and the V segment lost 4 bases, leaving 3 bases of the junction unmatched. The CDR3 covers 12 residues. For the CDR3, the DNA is TGTGCCAGCAGCTCTGACAGGGGGGTTCAGTACTTC. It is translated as CASSSDRGVQYF.

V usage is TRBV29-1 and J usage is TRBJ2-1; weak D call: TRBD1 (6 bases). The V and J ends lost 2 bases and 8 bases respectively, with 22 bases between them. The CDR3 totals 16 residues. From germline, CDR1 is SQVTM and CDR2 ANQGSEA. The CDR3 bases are TGCAGCGTTGAACAAATCCGGGGCAGGGGAGATGATGAGCAGTTCTTC. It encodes CSVEQIRGRGDDEQFF.

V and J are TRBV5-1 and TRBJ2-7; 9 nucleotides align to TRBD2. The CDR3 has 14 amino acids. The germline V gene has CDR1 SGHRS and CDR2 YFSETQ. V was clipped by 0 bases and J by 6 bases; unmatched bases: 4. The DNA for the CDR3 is TGCGCCAGCAGCTTGGACAGCGGGAGGCCCGAGCAGTACTTC. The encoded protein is CASSLDSGRPEQYF.

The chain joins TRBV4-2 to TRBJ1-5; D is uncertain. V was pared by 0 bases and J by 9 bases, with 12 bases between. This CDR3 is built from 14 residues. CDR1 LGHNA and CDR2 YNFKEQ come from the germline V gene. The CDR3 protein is CASSQDLLLRPQHF. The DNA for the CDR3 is TGTGCCAGCAGCCAAGATCTTCTCCTCCGGCCCCAGCATTTT.

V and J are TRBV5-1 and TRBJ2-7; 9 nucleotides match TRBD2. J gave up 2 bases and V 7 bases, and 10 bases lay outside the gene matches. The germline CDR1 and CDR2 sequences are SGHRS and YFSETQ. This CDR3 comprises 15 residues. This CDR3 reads CASQEGTSNPYEQYF. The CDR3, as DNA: TGCGCCAGCCAAGAGGGGACTAGCAACCCCTACGAGCAGTACTTC. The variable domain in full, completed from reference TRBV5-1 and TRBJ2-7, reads KAGVTQTPRYLIKTRGQQVTLSCSPISGHRSVSWYQQTPGQGLQFLFEYFSETQRNKGNFPGRFSGRQFSNSRSEMNVSTLELGDSALYLCASQEGTSNPYEQYFGPGTRLTVT.

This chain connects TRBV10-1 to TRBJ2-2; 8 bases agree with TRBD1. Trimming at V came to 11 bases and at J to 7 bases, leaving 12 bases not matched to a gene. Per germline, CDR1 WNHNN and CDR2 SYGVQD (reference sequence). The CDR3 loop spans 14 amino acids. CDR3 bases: TGCGCCTTTAGGGGCAGGGGGCAGGGCGGGGAGCTGTTTTTT. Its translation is CAFRGRGQGGELFF.

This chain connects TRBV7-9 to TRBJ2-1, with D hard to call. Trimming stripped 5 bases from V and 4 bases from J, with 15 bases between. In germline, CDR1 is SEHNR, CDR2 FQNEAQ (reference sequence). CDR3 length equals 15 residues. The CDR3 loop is CASSPRGSPYNEQFF. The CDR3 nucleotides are TGTGCCAGCAGCCCACGTGGCTCCCCTTACAATGAGCAGTTCTTC.

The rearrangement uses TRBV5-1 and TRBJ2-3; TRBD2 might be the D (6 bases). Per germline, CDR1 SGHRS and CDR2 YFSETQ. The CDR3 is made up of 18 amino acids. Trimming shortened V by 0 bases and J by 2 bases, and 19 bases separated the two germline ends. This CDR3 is CASSLAGSTSTYTDTQYF. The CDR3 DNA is TGCGCCAGCAGCTTGGCCGGGTCCACTAGCACCTACACAGATACGCAGTATTTT.

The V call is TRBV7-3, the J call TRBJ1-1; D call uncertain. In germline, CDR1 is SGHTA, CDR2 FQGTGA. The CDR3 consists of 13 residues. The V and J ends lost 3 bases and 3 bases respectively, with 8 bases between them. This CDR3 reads CASSFDKHTEAFF. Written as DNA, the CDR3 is TGTGCCAGCAGCTTCGACAAGCACACTGAAGCTTTCTTT.

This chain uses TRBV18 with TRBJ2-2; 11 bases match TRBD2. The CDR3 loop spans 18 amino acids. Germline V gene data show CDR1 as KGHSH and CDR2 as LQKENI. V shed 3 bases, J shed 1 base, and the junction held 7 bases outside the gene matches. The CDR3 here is CASSPNRLAGKNTGELFF. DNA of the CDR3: TGTGCCAGCTCACCGAATCGACTAGCGGGGAAGAACACCGGGGAGCTGTTTTTT.

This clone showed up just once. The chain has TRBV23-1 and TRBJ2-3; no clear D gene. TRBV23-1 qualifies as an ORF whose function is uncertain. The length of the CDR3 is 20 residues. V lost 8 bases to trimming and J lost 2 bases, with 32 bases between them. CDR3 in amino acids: CASVKTLIARINPYTDTQYF. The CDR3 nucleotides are TGCGCCAGCGTCAAGACTCTGATAGCCCGGATTAATCCCTACACAGATACGCAGTATTTT.

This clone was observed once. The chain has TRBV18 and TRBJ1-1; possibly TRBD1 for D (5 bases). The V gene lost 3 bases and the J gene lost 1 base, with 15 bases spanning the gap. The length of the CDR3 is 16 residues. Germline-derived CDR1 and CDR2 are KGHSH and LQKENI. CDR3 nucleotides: TGTGCCAGCTCACCCTCAGGGAGGCCGGCGAACACTGAAGCTTTCTTT. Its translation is CASSPSGRPANTEAFF.

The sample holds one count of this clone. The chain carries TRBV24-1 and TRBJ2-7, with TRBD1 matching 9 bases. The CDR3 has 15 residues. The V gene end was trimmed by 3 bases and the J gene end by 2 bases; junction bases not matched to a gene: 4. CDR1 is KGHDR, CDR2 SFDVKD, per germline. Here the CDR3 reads CATSDPTGGPYEQYF. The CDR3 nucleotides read TGTGCCACCAGTGATCCAACAGGGGGCCCCTACGAGCAGTACTTC.

CDR3: CASRRTSGREETQYF. CDR3 in DNA: TGCGCCAGCAGAAGGACTAGCGGGAGGGAAGAGACCCAGTACTTC. The chain links TRBV5-1 to TRBJ2-5, with 15 bases fitting TRBD2. The ends lost 5 bases at V and 3 bases at J; junction bases unmatched: 2. There are 15 residues in the CDR3. Germline assignment: CDR1 SGHRS and CDR2 YFSETQ.

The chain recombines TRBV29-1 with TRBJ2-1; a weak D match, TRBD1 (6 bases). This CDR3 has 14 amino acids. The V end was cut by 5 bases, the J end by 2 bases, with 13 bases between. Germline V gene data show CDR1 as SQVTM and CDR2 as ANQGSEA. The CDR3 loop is CSVTGTRAYNEQFF. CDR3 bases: TGCAGCGTTACCGGGACACGGGCCTACAATGAGCAGTTCTTC.

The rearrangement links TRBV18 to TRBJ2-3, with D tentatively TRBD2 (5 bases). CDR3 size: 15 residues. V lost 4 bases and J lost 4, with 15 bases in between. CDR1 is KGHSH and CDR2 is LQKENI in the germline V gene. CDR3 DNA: TGTGCCAGCTCACTAGCGCTCTTATTGTCAGATACGCAGTATTTT. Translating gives CASSLALLLSDTQYF. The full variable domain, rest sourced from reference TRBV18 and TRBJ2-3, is NAGVMQNPRHLVRRRGQEARLRCSPMKGHSHVYWYRQLPEEGLKFMVYLQKENIIDESGMPKERFSAEFPKEGPSILRIQQVVRGDSAAYFCASSLALLLSDTQYFGPGTRLTVL.

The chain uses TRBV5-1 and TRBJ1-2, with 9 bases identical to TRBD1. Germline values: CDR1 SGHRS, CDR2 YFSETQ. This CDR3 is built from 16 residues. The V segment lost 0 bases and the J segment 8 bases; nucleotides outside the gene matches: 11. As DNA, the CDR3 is TGCGCCAGCAGCTTGGGAACAGGGGGCTTGTCGGGAGGCTACACCTTC. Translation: CASSLGTGGLSGGYTF.

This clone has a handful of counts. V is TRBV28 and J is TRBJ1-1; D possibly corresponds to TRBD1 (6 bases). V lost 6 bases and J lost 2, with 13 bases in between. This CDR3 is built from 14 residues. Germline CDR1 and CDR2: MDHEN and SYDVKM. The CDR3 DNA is TGTGCCAGCAGATACCTCGGGACAAACACTGAAGCTTTCTTT. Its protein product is CASRYLGTNTEAFF. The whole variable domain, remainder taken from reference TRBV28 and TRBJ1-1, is DVKVTQSSRYLVKRTGEKVFLECVQDMDHENMFWYRQDPGLGLRLIYFSYDVKMKEKGDIPEGYSVSREKKERFSLILESASTNQTSMYLCASRYLGTNTEAFFGQGTRLTVV.

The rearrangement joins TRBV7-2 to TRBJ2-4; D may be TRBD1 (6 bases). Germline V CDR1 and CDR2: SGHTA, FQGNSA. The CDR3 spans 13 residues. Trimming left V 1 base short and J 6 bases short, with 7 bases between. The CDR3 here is CASSLEDRNIQYF. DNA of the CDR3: TGTGCCAGCAGCTTAGAGGACAGAAACATTCAGTACTTC.

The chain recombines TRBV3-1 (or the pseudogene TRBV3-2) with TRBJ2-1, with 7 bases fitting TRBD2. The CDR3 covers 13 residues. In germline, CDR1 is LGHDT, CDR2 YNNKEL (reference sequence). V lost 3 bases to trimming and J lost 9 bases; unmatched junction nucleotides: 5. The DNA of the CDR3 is TGTGCCAGCAGCCAGGCAAGCGGGGCTGAGCAGTTCTTC. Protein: CASSQASGAEQFF.

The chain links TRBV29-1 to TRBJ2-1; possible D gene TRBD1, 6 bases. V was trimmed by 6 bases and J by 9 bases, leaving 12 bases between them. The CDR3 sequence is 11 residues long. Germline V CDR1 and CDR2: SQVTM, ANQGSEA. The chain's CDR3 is CSVLTGREQFF. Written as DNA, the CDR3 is TGCAGCGTACTGACAGGCCGTGAGCAGTTCTTC.

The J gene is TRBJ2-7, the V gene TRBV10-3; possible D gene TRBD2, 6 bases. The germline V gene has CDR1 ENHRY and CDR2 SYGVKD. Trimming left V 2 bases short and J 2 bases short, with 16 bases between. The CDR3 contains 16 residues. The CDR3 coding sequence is TGTGCCATCAGTGAGACTGTAGCGGAGCAAGCCTACGAGCAGTACTTC. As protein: CAISETVAEQAYEQYF.

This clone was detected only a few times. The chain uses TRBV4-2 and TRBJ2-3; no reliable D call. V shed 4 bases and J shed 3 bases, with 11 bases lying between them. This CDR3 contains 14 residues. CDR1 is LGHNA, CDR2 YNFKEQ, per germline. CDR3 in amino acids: CASSRERNTDTQYF. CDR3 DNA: TGTGCCAGCAGCCGCGAGCGAAATACAGATACGCAGTATTTT.

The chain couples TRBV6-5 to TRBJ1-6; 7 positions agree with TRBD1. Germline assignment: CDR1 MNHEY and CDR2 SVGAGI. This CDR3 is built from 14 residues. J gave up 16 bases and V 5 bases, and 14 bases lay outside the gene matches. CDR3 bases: TGTGCCAGCAGTCCCCGGGGACAGAACATACCTCTCCACTTT. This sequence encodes CASSPRGQNIPLHF.

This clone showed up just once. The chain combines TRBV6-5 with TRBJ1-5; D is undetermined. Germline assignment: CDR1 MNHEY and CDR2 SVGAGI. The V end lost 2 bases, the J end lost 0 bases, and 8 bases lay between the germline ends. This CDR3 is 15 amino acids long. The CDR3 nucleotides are TGTGCCAGCAGTTACCTGGCAGGTAGCAATCAGCCCCAGCATTTT. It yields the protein CASSYLAGSNQPQHF.